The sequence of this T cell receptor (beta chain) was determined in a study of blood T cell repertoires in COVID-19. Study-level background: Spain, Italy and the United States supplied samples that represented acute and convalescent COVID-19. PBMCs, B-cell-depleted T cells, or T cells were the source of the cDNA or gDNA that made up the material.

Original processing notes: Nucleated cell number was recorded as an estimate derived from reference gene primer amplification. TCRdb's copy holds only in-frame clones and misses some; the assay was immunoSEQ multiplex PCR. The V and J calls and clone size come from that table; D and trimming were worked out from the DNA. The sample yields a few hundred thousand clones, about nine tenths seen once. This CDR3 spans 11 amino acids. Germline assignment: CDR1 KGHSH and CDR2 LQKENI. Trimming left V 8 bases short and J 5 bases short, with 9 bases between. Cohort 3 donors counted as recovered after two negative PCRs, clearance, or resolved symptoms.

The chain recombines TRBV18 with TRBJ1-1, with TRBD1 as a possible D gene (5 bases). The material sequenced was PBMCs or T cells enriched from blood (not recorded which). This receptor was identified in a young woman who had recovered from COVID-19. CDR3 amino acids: CASQRGTEAFF. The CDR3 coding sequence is TGTGCCAGCCAACGGGGGACTGAAGCTTTCTTT.